This entry concerns a single TCR beta chain. Its antigen is not yet known. There are no base qualities to consult, and no much larger clone falls within one base. The cohort was made up of roughly 670 healthy bone marrow donors. At the time of sampling, all cohort members were nominally healthy, though unrecorded immune exposures were likely present. The donor tested CMV seropositive, placing the donor among the 250 to 300 seropositive members of the cohort. Each donor provided a peripheral blood sample, and peripheral blood mononuclear cells were used for TCR beta sequencing. The Qiagen DNeasy Blood Extraction Kit was used to extract genomic DNA from the blood cell samples. The CDR3 starts with the cysteine, ends with the phenylalanine, and has 12 residues. The sequence is cut down to CDR3 DNA, 36 bases in frame from base 1. In the germline V gene, CDR1 corresponds to SGHTA and CDR2 to FQGNSA. V is reduced by 5 bases and J by 7 bases, leaving a spacing of 12 bases between them.

This record belongs to a study of cytomegalovirus exposure and HLA in healthy donors (dated by TCRdb to about 2017). Looking at the study overall: In an earlier analysis of 450 to 750 of the donors, 250 to 350 Gb of sequence data and 117 million unique TCR beta sequences from 150 million to 200 million T cells were reported. An early release covering roughly 600 HLA-typed donors comprised about 290 gigabases of sequencing data and some 79 million unique TCR sequences. The genetic ancestry cluster associated with self-reported Caucasian donors included 65% to 90% of the 398 genotyped donors. The aim of the study was to test whether cataloging public T cell receptors could identify signatures of past pathogen exposure. The T cell repertoires of 666 subjects were profiled by immunosequencing and related to cytomegalovirus serostatus. A separate validation cohort of 100 to 150 different subjects was used in addition to the 666-subject first cohort. High-throughput TCR immunosequencing, statistical association of individual TCRs with disease status, and machine learning were combined to predict cytomegalovirus infection status. To study patterns of TCR occurrence, a later analysis re-analyzed previously published TCR beta repertoires from 600 to 750 donors and added high-resolution HLA genotyping. The later analysis used no new phenotypic data to find candidate immune exposures, relying instead on TCR beta sequences and their occurrence across donors. An earlier analysis of 587 of the donors used high-throughput TCR beta sequencing to judge whether each TCR beta V gene segment behaved as functional or pseudogenic. Donor age, sex, ethnicity and CMV serostatus were compiled alongside the repertoire data. A later genetic analysis used genome-wide SNP genotypes for about three fifths of the 666 donors, treating that subset as a discovery cohort. Every repertoire in the discovery cohort had been generated on one and the same sequencing platform. HLA typing covered class I and class II loci at four-digit resolution. The number of donors typed differed by locus, with about 629-630 for A, B, C, DRB1 and DQB1, around 560 for DQA1, approximately 580 for DPA1, and around 430 for DPB1. Because of strong linkage in the cohort, roughly five DR-DQ haplotypes were treated as single units for association and clustering. Across some 400 genotyped donors of the cohort, an average of about 200,000 unique TCR beta nucleotide sequences per donor were sequenced, and around 19% of those sequences were non-productive.

Results and caveats for the whole study, not just this receptor: The cohort was sequenced for TCR beta chains only, and without alpha or paired-chain data the features that could be detected were limited. V-gene and J-gene trimming of TCR beta chains was associated with a missense DCLRE1C variant in a later genetic analysis, and the association was replicated in an independent cohort. A later analysis associated 16,951 TCR beta sequences with specific HLA alleles at a false discovery rate of 0.05. Correlated functional status among segregating V segments might be attributable to linkage disequilibrium, but an unknown experimental factor could not be ruled out. Some IMGT-functional V segments, including TRBV6-2 and TRBV6-3, could not be distinguished by the 87-base-pair reads and were therefore excluded. The only immune exposure information available for the cohort was CMV serostatus. Because counts were too low, 15 to 20 rarely observed V segments, including chromosome 9 orphons, were excluded from the earlier analysis of around 640 of the donors. Across donors, most TCR sequences were observed very rarely, whereas some public TCRs were present in many individuals. In an earlier analysis of around 600 of the donors, most TCR beta V segments were observed in productive rearrangements about 87% or about 30% of the time, broadly matching IMGT annotations. The authors suggested that the approach could potentially be extended to other disease states and immunological phenotypes. The study gave a list of about 160 TCR beta chains associated with cytomegalovirus. Most CMV-associated TCR beta chains appeared to be HLA-restricted in a later analysis, and the HLA associations seemed to be driven largely by CMV exposure. Because some donors lacked HLA typing at each locus, the association tests relied only on the typed subset. A few of the identified cytomegalovirus-associated TCR beta chains were confirmed in vitro to be specific for cytomegalovirus antigens. Sequencing depth was assumed to be roughly uniform across donors in the presence/absence analyses, though that assumption may not hold. In a later analysis, HLA-associated TCR beta chains were found to be more clonally expanded and to have lower generation probabilities than equally common non-associated chains. The classifier was reported to diagnose cytomegalovirus status with high specificity and sensitivity in both the original and validation cohorts. Several of the top co-occurrence clusters appeared to be linked to parvovirus B19, influenza, CMV and Epstein-Barr virus, according to a later analysis. The sequencing pipeline was judged likely to have produced a cluster of highly shared sequence variants as a technical artifact. A further reported finding was that TCR beta sequences accurately predicted the HLA-A and HLA-B alleles for most subjects in the first cohort. According to a later genetic analysis, donors in an Asian-associated ancestry cluster had fewer N-insertions in productive TCRs than the roughly 670-donor mean. According to a later analysis, TCR association rates differed among HLA loci, with DRB1 alleles showing the most associated TCRs and HLA-C alleles showing the fewest. When HLA alleles, especially DR and DQ, strongly co-occurred, attributing TCR associations to individual alleles was difficult.

The method was the immunoSEQ multiplex PCR assay. For the multiplex PCR, a mixture combining 60 forward primers for TCR Vbeta segments and 13 reverse primers for TCR Jbeta segments was used. Amplification of the CDR3 region of rearranged TCR beta genes was performed with a multiplex PCR assay on genomic DNA. The Illumina HiSeq System was used to sequence the amplified TCR beta libraries as 87-base-pair reads. The paper's processing steps were these. Across the 600 to 700 repertoires, a later analysis counted tens of millions of unique TCR beta chains, 9.5 million to 12 million of which were shared by at least two donors. To remove PCR and sequencing errors, raw reads were error-corrected and collapsed into unique sequences using a nearest-neighbor algorithm that merged closely related sequences. Alignment of CDR3 sequences to IMGT reference sequences was used to assign V, D and J gene segments. For a sequence to be retained, a match of at least six nucleotides was required to both a V gene segment and a J gene segment. A rearrangement was called productive if the CDR3 had no stop codons and remained in frame with V and J, and every other rearrangement was called non-productive. CDR3 was defined according to IMGT convention as the region running from the second conserved V-encoded cysteine to the conserved J-encoded phenylalanine. Sequences without an unambiguous match to a single V gene segment were excluded from the earlier analysis of over 500 of the donors. In an earlier analysis of 587 of the donors, a V segment was called functional when productive rearrangements were above 56.7%, and segregating when the standard deviation between donors exceeded 5%. A statistical classification framework was built for diagnosing cytomegalovirus status from the catalog of TCR beta chain sequences. V and J gene assignment, in a later analysis, came from comparing TCR nucleotide sequences with IMGT/GENE-DB human TR gene sequences. In a later analysis, CDR3 sequences and most-parsimonious VDJ recombination scenarios were assigned using the TCRdist pipeline. In a later analysis, each TCR beta chain was defined by its CDR3 amino acid sequence together with its V-gene family, and reads lacking a unique V-gene family were excluded. To address suspected cross-contamination and a sequencing artifact, a later analysis removed roughly 640 highly shared, low-generation-probability nucleotide sequences. For each public chain, a later analysis derived a clonal expansion index from normalized ranks of inferred template counts within each repertoire. In a later analysis, generation probabilities were computed using a VDJ recombination model fitted to out-of-frame rearrangements, and the results were checked against IGoR. In a later analysis, hypergeometric tests were used to score TCR-TCR, TCR-HLA and TCR-CMV co-occurrence, with a repertoire-size bias correction applied to TCR pairs. To estimate false discovery rates, a later analysis permuted the HLA or CMV assignments 20 times. In a later analysis, co-occurring TCRs were grouped with DBSCAN, and TCRdist sequence similarity was added when clustering was performed within HLA-allele-positive subsets. Co-occurrence clustering excluded repertoires with fewer than 30,000 or more than 120,000 public chains, plus five with anomalous nucleotide sharing. TCRdb provides this immuneACCESS table in a form limited to in-frame rearrangements. Some clones are lacking; in checked studies, under half of them reflect an unresolved V gene, and why the rest are absent is not known. From that table come the V and J calls and clone size; the DNA was used to work out D and trimming. Within this sample are about 180,000 clones, with 75% to 90% of them counted one time only. The leading ten clones occupy 1.3% to 1.5% of the sample.

The source material was PBMCs. The V and J segments used are TRBV7-2 and TRBJ2-7; no D gene is confidently identified. This receptor was identified in a girl aged 10-17 years in good health and CMV-seropositive. The DNA sequence follows: TGTGCCAGCAGCCTATATCTCAGGGAGCAGTACTTC. This sequence encodes CASSLYLREQYF.